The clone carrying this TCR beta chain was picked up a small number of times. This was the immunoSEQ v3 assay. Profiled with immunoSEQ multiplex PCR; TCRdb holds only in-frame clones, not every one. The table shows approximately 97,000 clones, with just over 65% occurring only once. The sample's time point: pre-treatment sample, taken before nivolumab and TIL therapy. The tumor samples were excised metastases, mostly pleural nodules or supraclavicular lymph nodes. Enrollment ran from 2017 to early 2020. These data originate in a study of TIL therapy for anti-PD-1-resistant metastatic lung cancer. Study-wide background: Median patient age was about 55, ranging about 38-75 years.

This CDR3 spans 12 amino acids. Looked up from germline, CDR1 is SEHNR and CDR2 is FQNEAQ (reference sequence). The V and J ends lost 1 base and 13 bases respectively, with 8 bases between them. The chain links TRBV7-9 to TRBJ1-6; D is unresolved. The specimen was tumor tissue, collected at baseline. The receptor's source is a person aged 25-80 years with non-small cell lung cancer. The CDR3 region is CASSLDRTPLHF. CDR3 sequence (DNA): TGTGCCAGCAGCTTAGACCGGACGCCCCTCCACTTT.